The 21 T cell receptor beta chains in this list originate from one sample, sequenced in a study of chemoradiotherapy in HPV16-positive cancers. Only in-frame clones appear in the TCRdb table, and some are missing; sequencing was by immunoSEQ multiplex PCR. The repertoire holds approximately 10,000 clones, approximately 84% seen once, with about 2.6% in the top ten. The sequenced sample was blood, obtained from a patient who underwent chemoradiotherapy. The receptors stem from a human donor with HPV-associated anogenital cancer.

The chain has TRBV9 and TRBJ1-5; perhaps TRBD1 as D (6 bases). CDR3 length equals 12 residues. Looked up from germline, CDR1 is SGDLS and CDR2 is YYNGEE. Trimming removed 7 bases from V and 3 bases from J, with 8 bases in between. For the CDR3, the DNA is TGTGCCAGCGGACAGTACAATCAGCCCCAGCATTTT. Amino acids: CASGQYNQPQHF. The full variable domain, in which reference TRBV9 and TRBJ1-5 provide the parts outside the CDR3, is DSGVTQTPKHLITATGQRVTLRCSPRSGDLSVYWYQQSLDQGLQFLIQYYNGEERAKGNILERFSAQQFPDLHSELNLSSLELGDSALYFCASGQYNQPQHFGDGTRLSIL.

This rearrangement joins TRBV19 to TRBJ2-6, with 8 bases fitting TRBD1. The CDR3 consists of 16 residues. The germline gives CDR1 LNHDA, CDR2 SQIVND (reference sequence). Trimming at V came to 7 bases and at J to 5 bases, leaving 10 bases not matched to a gene. CDR3 in amino acids: CASIGVRGPRANVLTF. Here the CDR3 DNA reads TGTGCCAGTATAGGGGTCAGGGGGCCTCGGGCCAACGTCCTGACTTTC.

V gene TRBV29-1 combines with J gene TRBJ2-5; TRBD1 matches 7 bases. V lost 4 bases, J lost 3 bases, and 2 bases stayed unmatched. Germline CDR1 SQVTM, CDR2 ANQGSEA. There are 12 residues in the CDR3. DNA for the CDR3: TGCAGCGTTGCGGGACAGAAAGAGACCCAGTACTTC. This codes for CSVAGQKETQYF.

J is TRBJ1-4 and V is TRBV7-9, with D perhaps TRBD1 (5 bases). Germline V CDR1 and CDR2: SEHNR, FQNEAQ (reference sequence). V lost 5 bases to trimming and J lost 8 bases, with 18 bases between them. The CDR3 sequence is 15 residues long. CDR3 protein: CASSPGELLYEKLFF. The CDR3 bases are TGTGCCAGCAGCCCGGGGGAGCTATTATACGAAAAACTGTTTTTT.

The chain employs TRBV19 and TRBJ1-6; D is possibly TRBD1 (6 bases). The V gene's germline CDR1 is LNHDA and CDR2 SQIVND (reference sequence). Trimming stripped 7 bases from V and 7 bases from J, with 11 bases between. The CDR3 is made up of 13 amino acids. CDR3 in amino acids: CASKGDINSPLHF. The CDR3 DNA sequence: TGTGCCAGTAAAGGGGACATAAATTCACCCCTCCACTTT.

The chain has TRBV4-3 and TRBJ2-7; tentative D call: TRBD2 (5 bases). The CDR3 extends over 14 amino acids. From germline, CDR1 is LGHNA and CDR2 YSLEER. Trimming left V 0 bases short and J 4 bases short, with 10 bases between. In nucleotides, the CDR3 is TGCGCCAGCAGCCAAGACGACACTAGTTACGAGCAGTACTTC. Its protein product is CASSQDDTSYEQYF.

The J gene is TRBJ1-4, the V gene TRBV28, with D possibly being TRBD1 (6 bases). Trimming took off 7 bases at V and 4 bases at J, with 16 bases between the two ends. Germline CDR1 and CDR2: MDHEN and SYDVKM. This CDR3 contains 15 residues. The CDR3 here is CASNTPTGGNEKLFF. DNA for the CDR3: TGTGCCAGCAATACTCCGACAGGTGGTAATGAAAAACTGTTTTTT.

V gene TRBV9 combines with J gene TRBJ2-3, with 12 bases that match TRBD2. This CDR3 spans 17 amino acids. Trimming cost V 3 bases and J 5 bases; bases outside gene matches: 10. Germline V CDR1 and CDR2: SGDLS, YYNGEE. The CDR3 here is CASSEPLAGGPRDTQYF. The CDR3 DNA sequence: TGTGCCAGCAGCGAACCGCTAGCGGGGGGGCCGCGAGATACGCAGTATTTT.

The CDR3 is CASSPDRGSGYTEAFF. For the CDR3, the DNA is TGTGCCAGCAGCCCGGACAGGGGGTCTGGGTACACTGAAGCTTTCTTT. The J gene is TRBJ1-1, the V gene TRBV9, with 10 bases identical to TRBD1. CDR3 length: 16 residues. CDR1 is SGDLS and CDR2 is YYNGEE in the germline V gene. The J segment lost 3 bases and the V segment lost 4 bases, leaving 9 bases of the junction unmatched.

This clone was seen a handful of times. The rearrangement uses TRBV13 and TRBJ1-1; D gene ambiguous. The CDR3 extends over 16 amino acids. Germline V gives CDR1 PRHDT, CDR2 FYEKMQ (reference sequence). The V end was cut by 1 base, the J end by 6 bases, with 18 bases between. CDR3 sequence: CASSLETPEWAAEAFF. The CDR3 bases are TGTGCCAGCAGCTTAGAGACCCCGGAGTGGGCCGCTGAAGCTTTCTTT.

The chain combines TRBV6-5 with TRBJ1-6, with a weak D call TRBD1 (5 bases). V lost 8 bases and J lost 2, with 13 bases in between. The CDR3 runs to 15 residues. The germline gives CDR1 MNHEY, CDR2 SVGAGI. CDR3: CASAHRFPYNSPLHF. CDR3 coding DNA: TGTGCCAGCGCACACAGGTTCCCCTATAATTCACCCCTCCACTTT.

The rearrangement joins TRBV5-1 to TRBJ1-1; D uncertain. CDR3 size: 14 residues. CDR1 is SGHRS and CDR2 is YFSETQ in the germline V gene. V was trimmed by 2 bases and J by 2 bases, leaving 10 bases between them. In DNA form, the CDR3 reads TGCGCCAGCAGCTTCCTTTCGGAAAACACTGAAGCTTTCTTT. Encoded protein: CASSFLSENTEAFF. The variable domain in full, with the rest retrieved from reference TRBV5-1 and TRBJ1-1, is KAGVTQTPRYLIKTRGQQVTLSCSPISGHRSVSWYQQTPGQGLQFLFEYFSETQRNKGNFPGRFSGRQFSNSRSEMNVSTLELGDSALYLCASSFLSENTEAFFGQGTRLTVV.

This clone was seen just once. The chain joins TRBV12-5 to TRBJ2-3; 7 bases match TRBD1. This CDR3 contains 15 residues. Germline V lookup: CDR1 LGHNT, CDR2 FRNRAP. J gave up 0 bases and V 5 bases, and 5 bases lay outside the gene matches. CDR3 sequence: CASGPRDRSTDTQYF. The CDR3 coding sequence is TGTGCTAGTGGTCCCCGGGACAGAAGCACAGATACGCAGTATTTT.

V is TRBV27 and J is TRBJ2-3; D may correspond to TRBD1 or TRBD2 (5 bases each). The germline V gene encodes CDR1 MNHEY and CDR2 SMNVEV (reference sequence). CDR3 size: 14 residues. Trimming took 3 bases from V and 6 from J, leaving 13 bases between them. The CDR3 DNA sequence: TGTGCCAGCAGTTTTTTGGGGGTTGGGGATACGCAGTATTTT. Residues: CASSFLGVGDTQYF.

The gene calls are TRBV4-2 and TRBJ2-3, with unresolved D. Germline loops: CDR1 LGHNA, CDR2 YNFKEQ. Trimming removed 2 bases at V and 6 bases at J, with 12 bases between. The CDR3 has 14 amino acids. In DNA, the CDR3 is TGTGCCAGCAGCCAACAGGTCGCGACGGATACGCAGTATTTT. Protein product: CASSQQVATDTQYF.

This sequence joins TRBV7-2 and TRBJ1-5; D not resolved. Trimming left V 5 bases short and J 1 base short, with 15 bases between. CDR1 SGHTA and CDR2 FQGNSA come from the germline V gene. This CDR3 is 16 amino acids long. The CDR3 DNA reads TGTGCCAGCAGCCCCTCGGGCACTCTAAGCAATCAGCCCCAGCATTTT. It is translated as CASSPSGTLSNQPQHF.

This clone was seen a single time. The genes are TRBV28 and TRBJ1-2; 10 positions agree with TRBD1. The junction had 7 bases not matched to a gene; V was cut back by 3 bases and J by 6 bases. The CDR3 runs to 15 residues. CDR1 is MDHEN and CDR2 is SYDVKM in the germline V gene. The CDR3 DNA sequence: TGTGCCAGCAGTTTCCATGGACAGGGGGTGAATGGCTACACCTTC. This encodes CASSFHGQGVNGYTF.

The chain couples TRBV7-2 to TRBJ2-6; the D is unclear. Trimming stripped 3 bases from V and 4 bases from J, with 4 bases between. This CDR3 contains 13 residues. Germline V gene data show CDR1 as SGHTA and CDR2 as FQGNSA. Here the CDR3 reads CASSFYGANVLTF. CDR3 in DNA: TGTGCCAGCAGCTTTTACGGGGCCAACGTCCTGACTTTC.

The chain combines TRBV9 with TRBJ1-3, with D uncertain. CDR1 is SGDLS, CDR2 YYNGEE, per germline. This CDR3 spans 14 amino acids. V was pared by 0 bases and J by 4 bases, with 8 bases between. CDR3 region: CASSVAAEGNTIYF. Written as DNA, the CDR3 is TGTGCCAGCAGCGTAGCCGCGGAAGGAAACACCATATATTTT.

The chain joins TRBV7-6 to TRBJ2-3; D not certain. V lost 2 bases and J lost 0, with 15 bases in between. The CDR3 spans 17 residues. The germline V gene has CDR1 SGHVS and CDR2 FNYEAQ. The CDR3 is CASSLSYVASSTDTQYF. In DNA form, the CDR3 reads TGTGCCAGCAGCTTATCGTACGTAGCCTCTAGCACAGATACGCAGTATTTT.

The rearrangement uses TRBV5-1 and TRBJ2-1; the match to TRBD2 covers 7 bases. This CDR3 contains 14 residues. Trimming cost V 1 base and J 9 bases; bases outside gene matches: 7. Germline V lookup: CDR1 SGHRS, CDR2 YFSETQ. The CDR3 nucleotides read TGCGCCAGCAGCTTGCGGGGGGAGGTGGCTGAGCAGTTCTTC. Protein product: CASSLRGEVAEQFF.